This T cell receptor beta chain emerged from a study of early T cells in non-severe SARS-CoV-2 infection. The overall study: Chains were not paired, and sequencing was done on bulk RNA from unsorted whole blood. Whole-study results and caveats: Reliance on VDJdb matching favored anti-spike CD8 responses; private and CD4 specificities were missed.

Attachment of unique molecular identifiers to individual cDNA molecules was performed. Each CDR3 protein is one row after TCRdb ran MiXCR on the 5' RACE reads. The sample has fewer than 80,000 distinct CDR3 sequences, roughly 8.7% seen once; the top ten hold 5.5% to 7%. There are many counts of this clonotype. Its antigen remains unknown. Germline CDR1 reads SGHTA; CDR2 reads FQGNSA. V gave up 4 bases and J gave up 13 bases; unmatched junction bases: 7. The CDR3 covers 13 residues. The rearrangement joins TRBV7-2 to TRBJ2-1; TRBD2 matches at 10 bases. Sequencing used whole blood. This TCR came from an adult who was a healthcare worker with PCR-confirmed SARS-CoV-2 infection or an uninfected control (not recorded which). DNA of the CDR3: TGTGCCAGCAGCTCTAGCGGGGGACGGTTCCAGTTCTTC. Protein: CASSSSGGRFQFF.